The clone carrying this T cell receptor beta chain was recorded a few times. Its cognate antigen is unknown. This CDR3 is 12 amino acids long. Germline assignment: CDR1 SGHRS and CDR2 YFSETQ. V was trimmed by 3 bases and J by 10 bases, leaving 11 bases between them. The data were obtained in a study of beta chain features in type 1 diabetes. Broader study findings: PCR might pick shorter templates more often, in the same way for patients and controls.

The entirety of the isolated RNA underwent reverse transcription, so expressed TCRB transcripts were sequenced. The method was immunoSEQ multiplex PCR; TCRdb's version includes in-frame clones alone and lacks a portion of them. The sample lists 250,000 to 350,000 clones, less than 15% occurring once. A sort by CD45RO/CCR7/CD25/CD127/CD95/CD27 yielded CD4+ naive, central memory, regulatory and stem cell-like memory cells. V and J are TRBV5-1 and TRBJ2-1; D may be TRBD1 (5 bases). What was sequenced was central memory CD4+ T cells from blood. The TCR sequence derives from a man aged 30 to 45 in good health. The CDR3 reads CASSWGLGEQFF. CDR3 nucleotides: TGCGCCAGCAGCTGGGGCCTGGGAGAGCAGTTCTTC.